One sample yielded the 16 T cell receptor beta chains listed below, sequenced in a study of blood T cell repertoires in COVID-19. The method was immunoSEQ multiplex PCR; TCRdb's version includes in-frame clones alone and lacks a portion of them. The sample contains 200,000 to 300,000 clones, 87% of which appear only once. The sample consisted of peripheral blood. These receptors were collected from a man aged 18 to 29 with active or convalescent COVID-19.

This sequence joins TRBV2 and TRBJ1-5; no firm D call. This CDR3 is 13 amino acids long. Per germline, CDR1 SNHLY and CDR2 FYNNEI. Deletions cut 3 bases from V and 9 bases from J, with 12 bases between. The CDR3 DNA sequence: TGTGCCAGCAGTGAGGAGGCAAACGGGCCCCAGCATTTT. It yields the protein CASSEEANGPQHF.

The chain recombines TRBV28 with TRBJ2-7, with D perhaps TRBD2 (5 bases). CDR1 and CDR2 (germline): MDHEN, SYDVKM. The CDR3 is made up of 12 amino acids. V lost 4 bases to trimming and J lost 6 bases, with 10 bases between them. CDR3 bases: TGTGCCAGCAGTTCGGACGAGGGCGAGCAGTACTTC. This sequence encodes CASSSDEGEQYF.

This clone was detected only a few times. The CDR3 is CASGLGPKRDREIAEAFF. Written as DNA, the CDR3 is TGTGCTAGTGGTTTGGGCCCTAAACGGGACAGGGAAATCGCTGAAGCTTTCTTT. The V and J genes are TRBV12-5 and TRBJ1-1; 9 nucleotides agree with TRBD1. Trimming at V came to 1 base and at J to 6 bases, leaving 15 bases not matched to a gene. The CDR3 covers 18 residues. Germline-derived CDR1 and CDR2 are LGHNT and FRNRAP.

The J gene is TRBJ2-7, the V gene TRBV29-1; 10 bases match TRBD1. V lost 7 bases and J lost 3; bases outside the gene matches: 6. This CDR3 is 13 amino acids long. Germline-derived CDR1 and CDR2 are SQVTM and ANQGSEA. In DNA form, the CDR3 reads TGCAGCGCTGGGACAGGGGTTTTCTACGAGCAGTACTTC. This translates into CSAGTGVFYEQYF.

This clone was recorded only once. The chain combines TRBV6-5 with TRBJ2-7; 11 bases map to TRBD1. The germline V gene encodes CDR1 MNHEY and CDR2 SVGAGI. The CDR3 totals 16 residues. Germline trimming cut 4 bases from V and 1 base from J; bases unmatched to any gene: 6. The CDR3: CASSFTGTGGSYEQYF. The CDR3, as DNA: TGTGCCAGCAGTTTCACCGGGACAGGGGGATCCTACGAGCAGTACTTC.

The chain's CDR3 is CASSLARGQGARNTEAFF. In nucleotides, the CDR3 is TGTGCCAGCAGCTTAGCGAGGGGACAGGGGGCGAGGAACACTGAAGCTTTCTTT. This chain connects TRBV7-2 to TRBJ1-1, with 12 nucleotides matching TRBD1. Per the germline V gene, CDR1 is SGHTA and CDR2 is FQGNSA. The CDR3 runs 18 residues. The V gene end was trimmed by 0 bases and the J gene end by 1 base; junction bases not matched to a gene: 6. The complete variable domain, with remaining parts taken from reference TRBV7-2 and TRBJ1-1, reads GAGVSQSPSNKVTEKGKDVELRCDPISGHTALYWYRQSLGQGLEFLIYFQGNSAPDKSGLPSDRFSAERTGGSVSTLTIQRTQQEDSAVYLCASSLARGQGARNTEAFFGQGTRLTVV.

The DNA for the CDR3 is TGTGCCAGCACGAAACAGGGAGCCTATGGCTACACCTTC. Translated: CASTKQGAYGYTF. V and J are TRBV7-2 and TRBJ1-2; possibly TRBD1 for D (6 bases). Germline CDR1 SGHTA, CDR2 FQGNSA. The V end lost 7 bases, the J end lost 4 bases, and 13 bases lay between the germline ends. This CDR3 region has 13 residues.

The CDR3 loop is CASSYASGGQETQYF. The DNA for the CDR3 is TGTGCCAGCAGTTATGCTAGCGGGGGCCAAGAGACCCAGTACTTC. The chain employs TRBV6-5 and TRBJ2-5; 10 positions match TRBD2. The CDR3 has 15 residues. The trim removed 3 bases at V and 1 base at J, leaving 2 bases unmatched. Germline CDR1 and CDR2: MNHEY and SVGAGI.

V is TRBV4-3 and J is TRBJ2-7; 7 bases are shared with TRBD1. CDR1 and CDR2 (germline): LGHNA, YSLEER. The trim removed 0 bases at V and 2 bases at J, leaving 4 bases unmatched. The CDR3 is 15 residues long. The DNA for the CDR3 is TGCGCCAGCAGCCAAGATTGGCAGGGGGCCTACGAGCAGTACTTC. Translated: CASSQDWQGAYEQYF.

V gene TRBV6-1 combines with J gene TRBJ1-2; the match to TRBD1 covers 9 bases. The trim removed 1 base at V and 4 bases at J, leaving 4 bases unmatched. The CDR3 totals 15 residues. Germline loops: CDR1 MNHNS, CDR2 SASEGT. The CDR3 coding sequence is TGTGCCAGCAGTGAAGGGGGACAGGGTGGCTATGGCTACACCTTC. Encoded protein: CASSEGGQGGYGYTF.

Here the CDR3 reads CASTPGGDGYTF. CDR3 DNA: TGTGCCAGTACCCCGGGAGGGGACGGCTACACCTTC. The V gene is TRBV19, the J gene TRBJ1-2; possibly TRBD1 for D (5 bases). Trimming cost V 7 bases and J 8 bases, with 14 bases left between them. CDR1 is LNHDA, CDR2 SQIVND, per germline (reference sequence). The CDR3 sequence is 12 residues long.

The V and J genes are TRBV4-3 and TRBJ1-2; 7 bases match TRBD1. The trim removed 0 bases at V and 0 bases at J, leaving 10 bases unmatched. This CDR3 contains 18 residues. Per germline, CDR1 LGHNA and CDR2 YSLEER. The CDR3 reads CASSQDSGTENPNYGYTF. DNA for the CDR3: TGCGCCAGCAGCCAAGATTCCGGGACAGAGAATCCTAACTATGGCTACACCTTC.

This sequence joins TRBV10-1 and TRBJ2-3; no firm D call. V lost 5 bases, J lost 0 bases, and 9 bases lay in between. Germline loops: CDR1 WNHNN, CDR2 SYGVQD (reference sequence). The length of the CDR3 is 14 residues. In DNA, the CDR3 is TGCGCCAGCAGTAACAGCTTGAGCACAGATACGCAGTATTTT. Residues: CASSNSLSTDTQYF.

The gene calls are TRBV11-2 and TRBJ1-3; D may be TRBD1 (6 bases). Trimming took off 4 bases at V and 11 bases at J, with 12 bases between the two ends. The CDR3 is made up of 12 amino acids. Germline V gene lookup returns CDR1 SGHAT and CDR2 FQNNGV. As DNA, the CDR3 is TGTGCCAGCAGCTCCCAGGGGAAGTCCATATATTTT. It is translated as CASSSQGKSIYF.

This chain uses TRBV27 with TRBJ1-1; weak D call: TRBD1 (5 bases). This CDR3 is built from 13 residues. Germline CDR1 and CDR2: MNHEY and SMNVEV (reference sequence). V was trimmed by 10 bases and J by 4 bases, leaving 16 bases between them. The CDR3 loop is CANLRRGITEAFF. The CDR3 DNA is TGTGCCAACCTTCGTAGGGGCATCACTGAAGCTTTCTTT.

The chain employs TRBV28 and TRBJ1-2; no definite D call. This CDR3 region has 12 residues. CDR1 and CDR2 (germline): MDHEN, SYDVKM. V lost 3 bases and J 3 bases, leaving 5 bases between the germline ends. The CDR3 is CASSFPYYGYTF. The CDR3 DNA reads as TGTGCCAGCAGTTTTCCGTACTATGGCTACACCTTC.